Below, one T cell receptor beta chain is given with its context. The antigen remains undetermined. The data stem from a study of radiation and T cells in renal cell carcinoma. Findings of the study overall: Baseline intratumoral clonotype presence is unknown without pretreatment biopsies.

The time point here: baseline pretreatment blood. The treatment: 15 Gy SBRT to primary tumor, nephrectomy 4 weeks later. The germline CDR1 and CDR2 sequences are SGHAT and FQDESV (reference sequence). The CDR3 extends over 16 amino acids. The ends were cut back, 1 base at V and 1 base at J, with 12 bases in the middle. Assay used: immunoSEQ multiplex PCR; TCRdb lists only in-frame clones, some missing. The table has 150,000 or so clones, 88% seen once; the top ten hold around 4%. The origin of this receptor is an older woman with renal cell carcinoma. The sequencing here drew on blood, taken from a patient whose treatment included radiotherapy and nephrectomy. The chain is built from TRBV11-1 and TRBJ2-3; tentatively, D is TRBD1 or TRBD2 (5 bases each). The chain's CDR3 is CASSLEQRGGTDTQYF. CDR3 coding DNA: TGTGCCAGCAGCTTAGAACAGAGAGGGGGCACAGATACGCAGTATTTT.